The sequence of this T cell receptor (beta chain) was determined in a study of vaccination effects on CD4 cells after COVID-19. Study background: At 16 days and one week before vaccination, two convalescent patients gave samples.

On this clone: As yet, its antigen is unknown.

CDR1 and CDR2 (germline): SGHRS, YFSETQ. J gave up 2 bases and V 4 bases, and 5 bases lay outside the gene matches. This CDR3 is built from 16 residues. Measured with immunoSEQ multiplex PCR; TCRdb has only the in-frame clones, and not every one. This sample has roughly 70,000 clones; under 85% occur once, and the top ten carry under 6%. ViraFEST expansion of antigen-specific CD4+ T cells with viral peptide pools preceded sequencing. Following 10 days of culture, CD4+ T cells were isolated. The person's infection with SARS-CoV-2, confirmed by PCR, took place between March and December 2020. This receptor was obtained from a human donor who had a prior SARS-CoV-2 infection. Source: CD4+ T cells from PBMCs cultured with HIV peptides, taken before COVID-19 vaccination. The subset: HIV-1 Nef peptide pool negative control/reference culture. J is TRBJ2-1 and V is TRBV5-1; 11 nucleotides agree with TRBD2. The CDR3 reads CASSPLAGGTYNEQFF. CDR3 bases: TGCGCCAGCAGCCCTCTAGCGGGAGGCACCTACAATGAGCAGTTCTTC.